This T cell receptor beta chain was obtained from a study of blood T cells in healthy people across ages. A second PCR, run for about 7 to 11 cycles, used a sample-barcoded 5' primer plus a J-beta primer mix. TCRdb analysed the 5' RACE reads with MiXCR anew, one entry per CDR3 protein. This table has over 1,500,000 distinct CDR3 sequences, about 49% appearing once. Study-wide results and caveats: The CMV status of each donor remained undetermined, and this could have confounded shifts in expanded clonotypes. Estimates of diversity drawn from one million T cells were considered underestimates. Across samples, TCR beta diversity tracked strongly with naive T cell percentage.

Trimming removed 4 bases from V and 3 bases from J, with 14 bases in between. The germline CDR1 and CDR2 sequences are SGHRS and YFSETQ. This CDR3 spans 14 amino acids. In the case of this clonotype: Its antigen is as yet unknown.

The sample was blood. The receptor was derived from a woman between 40 and 55 years old in good health. The chain links TRBV5-1 to TRBJ2-7; D not certain. The CDR3 coding sequence is TGCGCCAGCAGCCCCGGGTCAGGCGACTACGAGCAGTACTTC. Protein product: CASSPGSGDYEQYF.